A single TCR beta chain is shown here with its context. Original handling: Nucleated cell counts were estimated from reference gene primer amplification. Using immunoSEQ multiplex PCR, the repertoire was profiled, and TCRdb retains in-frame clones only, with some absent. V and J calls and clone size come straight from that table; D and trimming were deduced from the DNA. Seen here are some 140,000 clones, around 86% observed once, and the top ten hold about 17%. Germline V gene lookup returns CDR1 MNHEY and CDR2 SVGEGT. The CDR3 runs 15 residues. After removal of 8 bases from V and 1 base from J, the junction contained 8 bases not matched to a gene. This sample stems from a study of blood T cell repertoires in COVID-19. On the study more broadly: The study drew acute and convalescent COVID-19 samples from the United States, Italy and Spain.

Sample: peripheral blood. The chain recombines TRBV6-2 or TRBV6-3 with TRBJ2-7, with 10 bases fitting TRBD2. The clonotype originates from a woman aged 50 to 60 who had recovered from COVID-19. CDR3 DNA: TGTGCCAGCCGCCGAGCGGGAGGGCCGTCCTACGAGCAGTACTTC. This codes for CASRRAGGPSYEQYF.